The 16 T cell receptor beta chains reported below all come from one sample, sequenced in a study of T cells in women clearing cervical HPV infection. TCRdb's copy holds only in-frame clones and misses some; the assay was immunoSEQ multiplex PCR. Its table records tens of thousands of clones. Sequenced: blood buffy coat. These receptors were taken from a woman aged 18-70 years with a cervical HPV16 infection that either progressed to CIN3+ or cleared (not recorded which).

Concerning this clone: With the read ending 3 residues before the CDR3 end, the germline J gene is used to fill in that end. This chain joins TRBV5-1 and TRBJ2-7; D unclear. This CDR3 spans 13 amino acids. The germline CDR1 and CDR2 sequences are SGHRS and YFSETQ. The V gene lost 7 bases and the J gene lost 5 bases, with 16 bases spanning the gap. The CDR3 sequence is CASRETLKDEQYF. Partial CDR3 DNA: TGCGCCAGCCGAGAGACACTGAAAGACGAG.

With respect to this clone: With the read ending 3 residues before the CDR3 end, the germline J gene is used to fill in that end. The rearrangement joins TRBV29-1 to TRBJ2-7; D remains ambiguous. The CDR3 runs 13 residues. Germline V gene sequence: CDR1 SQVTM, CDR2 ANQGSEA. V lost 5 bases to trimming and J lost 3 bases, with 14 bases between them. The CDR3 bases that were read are TGCAGCGTTTCCGCGGCCGAGGACTACGAG. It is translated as CSVSAAEDYE. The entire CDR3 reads CSVSAAEDYEQYF.

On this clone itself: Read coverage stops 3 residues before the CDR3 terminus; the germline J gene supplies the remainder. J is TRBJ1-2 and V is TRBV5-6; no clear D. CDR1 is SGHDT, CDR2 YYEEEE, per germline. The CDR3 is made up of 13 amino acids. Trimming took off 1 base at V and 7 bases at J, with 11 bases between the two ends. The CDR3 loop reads CASSLTQPSGYTF. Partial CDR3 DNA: TGTGCCAGCAGCTTGACACAGCCTTCTGGC.

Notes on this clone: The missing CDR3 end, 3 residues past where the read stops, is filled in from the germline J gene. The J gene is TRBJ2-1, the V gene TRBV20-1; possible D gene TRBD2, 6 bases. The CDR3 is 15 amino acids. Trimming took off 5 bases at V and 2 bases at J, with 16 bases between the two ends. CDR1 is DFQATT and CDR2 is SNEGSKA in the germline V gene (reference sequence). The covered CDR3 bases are TGCAGTGCTGAGGCAGGTGGCGGGGCCTACAATGAG. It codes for CSAEAGGGAYNE. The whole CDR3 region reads CSAEAGGGAYNEQFF.

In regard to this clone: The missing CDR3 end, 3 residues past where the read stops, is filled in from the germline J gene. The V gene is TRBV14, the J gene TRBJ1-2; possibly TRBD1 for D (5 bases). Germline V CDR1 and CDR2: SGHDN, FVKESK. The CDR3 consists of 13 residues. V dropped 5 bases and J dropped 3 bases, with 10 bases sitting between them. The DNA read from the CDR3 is TGTGCCAGCAGCTTTAGGGGCCACTATGGC. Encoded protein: CASSFRGHYG. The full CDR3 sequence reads CASSFRGHYGYTF.

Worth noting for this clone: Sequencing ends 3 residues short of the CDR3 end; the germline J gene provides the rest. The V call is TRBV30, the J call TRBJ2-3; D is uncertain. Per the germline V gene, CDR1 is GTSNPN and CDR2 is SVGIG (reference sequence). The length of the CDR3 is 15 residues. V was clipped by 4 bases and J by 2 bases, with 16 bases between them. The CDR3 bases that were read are TGTGCCTGGACCACGCCGGGTTTTTCCACAGATACG. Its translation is CAWTTPGFSTDT. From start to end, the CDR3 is CAWTTPGFSTDTQYF.

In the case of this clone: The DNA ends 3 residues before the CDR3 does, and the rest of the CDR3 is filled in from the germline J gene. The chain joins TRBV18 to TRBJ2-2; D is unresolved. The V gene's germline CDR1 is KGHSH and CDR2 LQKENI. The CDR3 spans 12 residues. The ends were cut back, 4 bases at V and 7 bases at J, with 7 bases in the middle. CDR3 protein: CASSHPFGELFF. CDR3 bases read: TGTGCCAGCTCACATCCATTCGGGGAG.

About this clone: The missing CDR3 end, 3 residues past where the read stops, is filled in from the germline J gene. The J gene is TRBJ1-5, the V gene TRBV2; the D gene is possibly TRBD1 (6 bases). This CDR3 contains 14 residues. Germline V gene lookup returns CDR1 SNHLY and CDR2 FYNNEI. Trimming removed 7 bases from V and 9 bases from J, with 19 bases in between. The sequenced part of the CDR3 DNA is TGTGCCAGCAACCCTACAGGGCTCTCTGGGCCC. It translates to CASNPTGLSGP. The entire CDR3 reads CASNPTGLSGPQHF. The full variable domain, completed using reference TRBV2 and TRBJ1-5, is EPEVTQTPSHQVTQMGQEVILRCVPISNHLYFYWYRQILGQKVEFLVSFYNNEISEKSEIFDDQFSVERPDGSNFTLKIRSTKLEDSAMYFCASNPTGLSGPQHFGDGTRLSIL.

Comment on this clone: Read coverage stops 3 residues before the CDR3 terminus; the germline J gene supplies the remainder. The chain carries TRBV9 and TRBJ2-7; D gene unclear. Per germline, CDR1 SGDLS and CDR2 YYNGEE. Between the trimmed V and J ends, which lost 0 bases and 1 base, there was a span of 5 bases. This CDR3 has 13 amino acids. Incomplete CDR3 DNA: TGTGCCAGCAGCGTAGCTTTGTCCTACGAG. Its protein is CASSVALSYE. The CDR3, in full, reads CASSVALSYEQYF.

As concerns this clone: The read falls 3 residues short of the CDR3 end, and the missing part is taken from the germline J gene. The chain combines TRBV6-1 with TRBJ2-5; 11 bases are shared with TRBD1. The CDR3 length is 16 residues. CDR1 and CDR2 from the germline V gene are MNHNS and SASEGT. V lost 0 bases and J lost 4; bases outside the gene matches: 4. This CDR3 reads CASSEAEGQGGETQYF. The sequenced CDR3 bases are TGTGCCAGCAGTGAAGCCGAGGGACAGGGGGGAGAGACC.

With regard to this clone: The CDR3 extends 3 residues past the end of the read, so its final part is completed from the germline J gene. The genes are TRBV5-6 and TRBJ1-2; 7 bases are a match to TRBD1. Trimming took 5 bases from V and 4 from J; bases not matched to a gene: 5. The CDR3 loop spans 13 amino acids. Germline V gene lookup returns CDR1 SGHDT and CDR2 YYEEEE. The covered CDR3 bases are TGTGCCAGCAGTCGGACAGGAAGCTATGGC. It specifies CASSRTGSYG. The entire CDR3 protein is CASSRTGSYGYTF.

This chain's CDR3 is CSVEGLKGYTF. The sequenced part of the CDR3 DNA is TGCAGCGTGGAGGGTCTTAAGGGC. The chain employs TRBV29-1 and TRBJ1-2; D is ambiguous. Coverage ceases 3 residues before the CDR3 finishes, and the germline J gene fills in the end. The CDR3 sequence is 11 residues long. Germline-derived CDR1 and CDR2 are SQVTM and ANQGSEA. The whole variable domain, remainder taken from reference TRBV29-1 and TRBJ1-2, is SAVISQKPSRDICQRGTSLTIQCQVDSQVTMMFWYRQQPGQSLTLIATANQGSEATYESGFVIDKFPISRPNLTFSTLTVSNMSPEDSSIYLCSVEGLKGYTFGSGTRLTVV.

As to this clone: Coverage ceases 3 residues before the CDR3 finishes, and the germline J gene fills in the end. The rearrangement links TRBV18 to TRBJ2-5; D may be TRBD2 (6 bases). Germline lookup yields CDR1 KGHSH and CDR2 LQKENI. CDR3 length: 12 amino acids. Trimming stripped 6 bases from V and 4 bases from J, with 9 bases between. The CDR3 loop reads CASSTGGETQYF. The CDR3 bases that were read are TGTGCCAGCTCCACCGGGGGAGAGACC.

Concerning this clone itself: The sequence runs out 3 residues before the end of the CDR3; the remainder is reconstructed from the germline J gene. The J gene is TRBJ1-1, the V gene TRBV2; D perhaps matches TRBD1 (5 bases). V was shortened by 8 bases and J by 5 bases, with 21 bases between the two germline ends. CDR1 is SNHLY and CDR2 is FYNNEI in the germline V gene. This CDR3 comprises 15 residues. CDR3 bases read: TGTGCCAGCCGAAGCTTTGGGAGGGGTGGGACTGAA. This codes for CASRSFGRGGTE. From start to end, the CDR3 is CASRSFGRGGTEAFF.

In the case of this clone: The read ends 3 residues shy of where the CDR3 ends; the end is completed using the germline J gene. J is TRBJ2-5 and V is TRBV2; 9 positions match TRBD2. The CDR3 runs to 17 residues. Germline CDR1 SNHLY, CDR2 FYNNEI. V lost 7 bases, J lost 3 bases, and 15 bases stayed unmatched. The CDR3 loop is CASKETVSGGGEETQYF. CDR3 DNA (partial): TGTGCCAGCAAAGAGACAGTTAGTGGCGGGGGGGAAGAGACC.

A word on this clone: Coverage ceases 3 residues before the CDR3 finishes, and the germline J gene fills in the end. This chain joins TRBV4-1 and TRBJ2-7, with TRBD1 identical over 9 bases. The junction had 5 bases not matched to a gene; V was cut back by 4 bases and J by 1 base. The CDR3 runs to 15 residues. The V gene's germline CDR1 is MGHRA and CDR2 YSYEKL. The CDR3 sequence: CASSLRTGESYEQYF. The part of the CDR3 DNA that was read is TGCGCCAGCAGCCTGAGGACAGGGGAATCCTACGAG.